The next 10 T cell receptor beta chains were all read from a single sample in a study of CD8 T cells in ankylosing spondylitis. TCRdb processed the 5' RACE reads anew with MiXCR; each CDR3 protein has one entry. The sample lists about 460,000 distinct CDR3 sequences; over 4% were seen once. No antigen is known for these receptors. Study findings and constraints: Ankylosing spondylitis blood seemed to carry a telltale TCR beta motif made of about 8 highly homologous variants.

Specimen: blood, either unsorted or a sorted T cell fraction (not recorded which). All receptors come from a male donor with ankylosing spondylitis.

This clonotype occurred many times. The chain uses TRBV10-3 and TRBJ2-2, with 10 bases identical to TRBD1. CDR3 length: 15 amino acids. Germline CDR1 reads ENHRY; CDR2 reads SYGVKD. Trimming cost V 6 bases and J 4 bases; bases outside gene matches: 5. In nucleotides, the CDR3 is TGTGCCATCAGGGACAGGGGGGCGACCACCGGGGAGCTGTTTTTT. Protein: CAIRDRGATTGELFF.

This clonotype was detected many times. Written as DNA, the CDR3 is TGTGCCAGCAGCCGCTACGGAGGGACAGGGGATCAGCCCCAGCATTTT. Residues: CASSRYGGTGDQPQHF. The chain joins TRBV9 to TRBJ1-5; TRBD1 aligns across 10 bases. CDR1 SGDLS and CDR2 YYNGEE come from the germline V gene. Trimming removed 4 bases from V and 5 bases from J; junction bases left unmatched: 9. CDR3 size: 16 residues.

A few counts support this clonotype. The chain has TRBV7-9 and TRBJ2-5; 7 nucleotides align to TRBD1. This CDR3 has 15 residues. J lost 5 bases, V lost 5 bases, and 11 bases had no gene match. The germline CDR1 and CDR2 sequences are SEHNR and FQNEAQ (reference sequence). Here the CDR3 DNA reads TGTGCCAGCAGCCCCCGGGACAGACTCGGGGAGACCCAGTACTTC. This translates into CASSPRDRLGETQYF.

CDR3 sequence (DNA): TGTGCCAGCAGCTTTCGACAGAGCCCTGGCTATGGCTACACCTTC. This translates into CASSFRQSPGYGYTF. V and J are TRBV11-3 and TRBJ1-2, with D maybe TRBD1 (5 bases). V lost 3 bases and J lost 4, with 15 bases in between. The CDR3 extends over 15 amino acids. In germline, CDR1 is SGHNT, CDR2 YENEEA. Full variable domain (rest looked up from reference TRBV11-3 and TRBJ1-2): EAGVVQSPRYKIIEKKQPVAFWCNPISGHNTLYWYLQNLGQGPELLIRYENEEAVDDSQLPKDRFSAERLKGVDSTLKIQPAELGDSAVYLCASSFRQSPGYGYTFGSGTRLTVV.

V gene TRBV20-1 combines with J gene TRBJ2-7; 8 bases line up with TRBD2. The CDR3 has 14 residues. Germline CDR1 DFQATT, CDR2 SNEGSKA (reference sequence). V dropped 6 bases and J dropped 1; count of bases not matched to a gene: 8. The CDR3 sequence: CSATPTSGSYEQYF. The CDR3, as DNA: TGCAGTGCCACGCCCACTAGCGGTTCCTACGAGCAGTACTTC.

In this sample, this clonotype turned up many times. The rearrangement links TRBV28 to TRBJ1-1, with D possibly being TRBD1 (5 bases). CDR3 length: 15 amino acids. Germline CDR1 is MDHEN and CDR2 is SYDVKM. V dropped 4 bases and J dropped 5 bases, with 17 bases sitting between them. The CDR3: CASSWAGTGETEAFF. Here the CDR3 DNA reads TGTGCCAGCAGTTGGGCAGGCACAGGAGAAACTGAAGCTTTCTTT. Based on the CDR3 plus reference TRBV28 and TRBJ1-1, the full variable domain is DVKVTQSSRYLVKRTGEKVFLECVQDMDHENMFWYRQDPGLGLRLIYFSYDVKMKEKGDIPEGYSVSREKKERFSLILESASTNQTSMYLCASSWAGTGETEAFFGQGTRLTVV.

In this sample, this clonotype turned up many times. This chain connects TRBV20-1 to TRBJ1-2; D gene ambiguous. Germline CDR1 reads DFQATT; CDR2 reads SNEGSKA (reference sequence). The CDR3 loop spans 11 amino acids. The ends were cut back, 3 bases at V and 8 bases at J, with 10 bases in the middle. CDR3 sequence (DNA): TGCAGTGCTAGGGCCCCTCTCGGCTACACCTTC. Translation: CSARAPLGYTF.

This clonotype occurred a few times. The V and J genes are TRBV7-9 and TRBJ2-2; 14 bases align to TRBD2. This CDR3 comprises 17 residues. CDR1 SEHNR and CDR2 FQNEAQ come from the germline V gene (reference sequence). V dropped 5 bases and J dropped 4; count of bases not matched to a gene: 6. The CDR3: CASSPRLAGGPTGELFF. CDR3 bases: TGTGCCAGCAGCCCTCGACTAGCGGGGGGGCCCACCGGGGAGCTGTTTTTT.

In its sample, this clonotype was seen many times. The CDR3 coding sequence is TGTGCCAGCAGCCGGGGCCACGTCTACGAGCAGTACTTC. Translated, it gives CASSRGHVYEQYF. The rearrangement joins TRBV5-6 to TRBJ2-7; D may be TRBD1 or TRBD2 (5 bases each). Germline values: CDR1 SGHDT, CDR2 YYEEEE. Trimming stripped 4 bases from V and 3 bases from J, with 11 bases between. The CDR3 spans 13 residues.

This clonotype was detected only a few times. The chain couples TRBV20-1 to TRBJ2-3; perhaps D is TRBD1 or TRBD2 (6 bases each). V lost 2 bases and J lost 0, with 9 bases in between. Germline V gene sequence: CDR1 DFQATT, CDR2 SNEGSKA (reference sequence). This CDR3 contains 14 residues. CDR3 residues: CSARRGDSTDTQYF. The DNA of the CDR3 is TGCAGTGCTAGAAGGGGGGATAGCACAGATACGCAGTATTTT.